This record concerns one TCR beta chain sequence. What it binds is not known. Trimming at V came to 6 bases and at J to 3 bases, leaving 8 bases not matched to a gene. The length of the CDR3 is 14 residues. The germline V gene encodes CDR1 SNHLY and CDR2 FYNNEI. The source of the sample is a study of cytomegalovirus exposure and HLA in healthy donors. The study's findings and limits: Within an earlier analysis, most TCR beta V segments proved productive either about 90% or about 30% of the time. Presence/absence analysis assumed near-uniform sequencing depth across donors. Per published reports, the classifier diagnosed cytomegalovirus status with high specificity and sensitivity.

A multiplex PCR was run with 60 Vbeta primers and 13 Jbeta primers. Measured with immunoSEQ multiplex PCR; TCRdb has only the in-frame clones, and not every one. The table records around 180,000 clones, more than 65% of them present only once. Input material: PBMCs. The chain is built from TRBV2 and TRBJ2-7; 7 nucleotides line up with TRBD1. This sequence was found in a girl aged 2 to 9 in good health and CMV-seropositive. CDR3 nucleotides: TGTGCCAGCAGAAGACAGGGCCACTTCTACGAGCAGTACTTC. It specifies CASRRQGHFYEQYF.